This T cell receptor (beta chain) was captured in a study of cytomegalovirus exposure and HLA in healthy donors. Germline V CDR1 and CDR2: SGDLS, YYNGEE. V was clipped by 0 bases and J by 8 bases; unmatched bases: 5. There are 14 residues in the CDR3. 60 Vbeta and 13 Jbeta primers were used in PCR. Clones were sequenced by immunoSEQ multiplex PCR, and TCRdb holds only the in-frame ones, with some missing. Among around 130,000 clones listed, approximately 8.8% were seen once. The sequence was obtained from a man between 35 and 55 years old in good health and CMV-seronegative. The V gene is TRBV9, the J gene TRBJ1-2; 9 nucleotides align to TRBD1. Sequenced sample: PBMCs. In DNA form, the CDR3 reads TGTGCCAGCAGCGTAGAAGGACAGGGGCGCGGCTACACCTTC. This encodes CASSVEGQGRGYTF. Full variable domain (outside the CDR3, taken from reference TRBV9 and TRBJ1-2): DSGVTQTPKHLITATGQRVTLRCSPRSGDLSVYWYQQSLDQGLQFLIQYYNGEERAKGNILERFSAQQFPDLHSELNLSSLELGDSALYFCASSVEGQGRGYTFGSGTRLTVV.